The 12 T cell receptor beta chains below come from one sample, sequenced in a study of blood T cell repertoires in COVID-19. Sequencing used immunoSEQ multiplex PCR; TCRdb keeps in-frame clones, though not all of them. The sample lists around 37,000 clones; roughly 87% were seen once. What was sequenced was peripheral blood. Receptor source: a man between 60 and 75 years old with acute or convalescent COVID-19.

This clone was found a few times. The V gene is TRBV18, the J gene TRBJ2-7; no reliable D call. The ends were cut back, 3 bases at V and 2 bases at J, with 14 bases in the middle. Germline assignment: CDR1 KGHSH and CDR2 LQKENI. This CDR3 is built from 15 residues. The CDR3 region has the DNA TGTGCCAGCTCACCCCAACAAAACATACCCTACGAGCAGTACGTC. As protein: CASSPQQNIPYEQYV.

This clone was counted once. The genes are TRBV5-1 and TRBJ1-1; TRBD1 is a possible D gene (5 bases). Trimming removed 1 base from V and 2 bases from J, with 15 bases in between. CDR3 length: 16 residues. Germline V gene lookup returns CDR1 SGHRS and CDR2 YFSETQ. The CDR3, as DNA: TGCGCCAGCAGCTTGAACCCGATGGGACTCAACACTGAAGCTTTCTTT. This codes for CASSLNPMGLNTEAFF.

The rearrangement uses TRBV7-9 and TRBJ1-2; maybe TRBD1 (5 bases). The V and J ends lost 4 bases and 8 bases respectively, with 14 bases between them. Germline CDR1 reads SEHNR; CDR2 reads FQNEAQ (reference sequence). The CDR3 loop spans 13 amino acids. In DNA, the CDR3 is TGTGCCAGCAGCTCCCCTCAGGGTCGGGGCTACACCTTC. Translated, it gives CASSSPQGRGYTF.

J is TRBJ1-5 and V is TRBV30; possibly TRBD1 for D (6 bases). Trimming stripped 3 bases from V and 3 bases from J, with 9 bases between. CDR1 is GTSNPN and CDR2 is SVGIG in the germline V gene (reference sequence). The CDR3 spans 13 residues. The CDR3 sequence is CAWRDSFNQPQHF. CDR3 coding DNA: TGTGCCTGGAGGGACAGTTTCAATCAGCCCCAGCATTTT.

The chain uses TRBV19 and TRBJ2-5; 12 positions agree with TRBD1. The V segment lost 4 bases and the J segment 5 bases; nucleotides outside the gene matches: 5. CDR1 and CDR2 from the germline V gene are LNHDA and SQIVND (reference sequence). The CDR3 has 15 amino acids. The CDR3 DNA is TGTGCCAGTAGTACCGGGACAGGGGGCTCGGAGACCCAGTACTTC. It encodes CASSTGTGGSETQYF.

This rearrangement joins TRBV7-8 to TRBJ2-7, with D perhaps matching TRBD2 (6 bases). Per germline, CDR1 SGHVS and CDR2 FQNEAQ. CDR3 size: 14 residues. V was trimmed by 5 bases and J by 5 bases, leaving 16 bases between them. The CDR3 DNA sequence: TGTGCCAGCAGCCGGCGGGGACCCCTAGACGAGCAGTACGTC. Amino acid sequence: CASSRRGPLDEQYV.

The chain employs TRBV5-1 and TRBJ2-3; 7 bases align to TRBD2. Germline V gene data show CDR1 as SGHRS and CDR2 as YFSETQ. The length of the CDR3 is 14 residues. V was pared by 5 bases and J by 0 bases, with 3 bases of the junction left unmatched. The CDR3 spells CASSWGGSTDTQYF. The CDR3 nucleotides are TGCGCCAGCAGTTGGGGGGGTAGCACAGATACGCAGTATTTT.

The chain is built from TRBV27 and TRBJ2-7; 9 bases fit TRBD1. This CDR3 has 15 residues. Looked up from germline, CDR1 is MNHEY and CDR2 is SMNVEV (reference sequence). V shed 2 bases and J 4 bases; nucleotides not matched to a gene: 6. CDR3 protein: CASSLTPGQGYEQYF. CDR3 nucleotide sequence: TGTGCCAGCAGTTTAACCCCGGGACAGGGTTACGAGCAGTACTTC.

The rearrangement uses TRBV28 and TRBJ1-1, with D unresolved. The CDR3 length is 12 residues. V lost 1 base and J lost 11, with 11 bases in between. Germline CDR1 and CDR2: MDHEN and SYDVKM. CDR3 loop: CASSLSISRAFF. The CDR3 DNA sequence: TGTGCCAGCAGTTTATCCATTTCGAGGGCTTTCTTT.

The chain uses TRBV30 and TRBJ1-1; maybe TRBD1 (5 bases). Germline V gene sequence: CDR1 GTSNPN, CDR2 SVGIG (reference sequence). This CDR3 is 11 amino acids long. Trimming left V 1 base short and J 6 bases short, with 6 bases between. The CDR3 is CAWSGGAEAFF. CDR3 nucleotide sequence: TGTGCCTGGAGTGGGGGGGCTGAAGCTTTCTTT.

The chain uses TRBV7-2 and TRBJ2-5; D unclear. Germline CDR1 reads SGHTA; CDR2 reads FQGNSA. Trimming removed 0 bases at V and 3 bases at J, with 11 bases between. The CDR3 consists of 15 residues. The CDR3 DNA sequence: TGTGCCAGCAGCTTAGCGGGCCTGGATAAAGAGACCCAGTACTTC. Translation gives CASSLAGLDKETQYF. Complete variable domain (other parts from reference TRBV7-2 and TRBJ2-5): GAGVSQSPSNKVTEKGKDVELRCDPISGHTALYWYRQSLGQGLEFLIYFQGNSAPDKSGLPSDRFSAERTGGSVSTLTIQRTQQEDSAVYLCASSLAGLDKETQYFGPGTRLLVL.

The V and J genes are TRBV5-1 and TRBJ2-7, with D tentatively TRBD1 (7 bases). The CDR3 is 13 residues long. The germline V gene has CDR1 SGHRS and CDR2 YFSETQ. Trimming cost V 5 bases and J 7 bases, with 16 bases left between them. CDR3 sequence: CASRPPGGKEQYF. The CDR3 nucleotides are TGCGCCAGCAGACCTCCAGGGGGGAAAGAGCAGTACTTC.